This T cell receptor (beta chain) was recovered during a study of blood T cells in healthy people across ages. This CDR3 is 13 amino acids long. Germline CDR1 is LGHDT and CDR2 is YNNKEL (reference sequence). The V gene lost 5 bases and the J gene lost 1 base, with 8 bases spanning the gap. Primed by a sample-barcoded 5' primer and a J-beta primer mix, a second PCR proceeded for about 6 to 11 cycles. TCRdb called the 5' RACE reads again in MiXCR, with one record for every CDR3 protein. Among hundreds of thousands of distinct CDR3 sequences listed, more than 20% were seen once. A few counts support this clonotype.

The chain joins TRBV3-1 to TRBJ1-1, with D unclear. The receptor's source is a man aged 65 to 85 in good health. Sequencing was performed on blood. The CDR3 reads CASSGGANTEAFF. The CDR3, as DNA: TGTGCCAGCAGCGGAGGCGCGAACACTGAAGCTTTCTTT.